Listed below are T cell receptor beta chains from one sample, sequenced in a study of blood T cell repertoires in COVID-19. Using immunoSEQ multiplex PCR, the repertoire was profiled, and TCRdb retains in-frame clones only, with some absent. Of 470,000 or so clones listed, roughly 85% are singletons. The sequenced sample consisted of peripheral blood. These receptors all come from a human donor in a cohort sampled during active COVID-19. The CDR3 runs from the conserved cysteine through the conserved F or W. A D gene is named only where the DNA matches it firmly. For some rows the clone size is stated as once, few or many, or as a class when expanded; others skip it.

few TRBJ1-5 14 TRBV3-1/TRBV3-2 - CASSQGTGRQPQHF TGTGCCAGCAGCCAAGGAACAGGGCGTCAGCCCCAGCATTTT
- TRBJ2-7 14 TRBV4-3 TRBD1 CASSPGTGSAEQYF TGCGCCAGCAGCCCCGGGACAGGGTCCGCCGAGCAGTACTTC
once TRBJ2-3 21 TRBV5-1 TRBD1 CASSLKGTGLIAGEKTDTQYF TGCGCCAGCAGCTTGAAAGGGACAGGGTTGATCGCGGGAGAAAAGACAGATACGCAGTATTTT
- TRBJ1-2 15 TRBV7-2 TRBD1 CASSTMAGQLYGYTF TGTGCCAGCAGCACCATGGCGGGACAGCTCTATGGCTACACCTTC
- TRBJ2-7 14 TRBV7-8 - CASRAMEGPYEQYF TGTGCCAGCAGGGCCATGGAGGGTCCCTACGAGCAGTACTTC
- TRBJ2-2 18 TRBV19 TRBD2 CASSIYPFGGRVTGELFF TGTGCCAGTAGTATCTACCCATTCGGCGGGAGGGTCACCGGGGAGCTGTTTTTT
- TRBJ2-2 15 TRBV5-4 - CASSAGTGVTGELFF TGTGCCAGCAGCGCCGGGACTGGAGTAACCGGGGAGCTGTTTTTT
- TRBJ1-1 11 TRBV28 TRBD1 CASSSDRGAFF TGTGCCAGCAGTTCGGACAGGGGAGCTTTCTTT
- TRBJ2-7 15 TRBV27 TRBD2 CASSYGGVRSYEQYF TGTGCCAGCAGTTACGGGGGGGTGAGGTCCTACGAGCAGTACTTC
few TRBJ2-3 15 TRBV29-1 - CSVTFLGFRTDTQYF TGCAGCGTTACGTTTTTGGGCTTCCGCACAGATACGCAGTATTTT
- TRBJ1-2 14 TRBV28 TRBD1 CASKLGQGGKGYTF TGTGCCAGCAAACTGGGACAGGGCGGAAAAGGCTACACCTTC
- TRBJ2-1 15 TRBV14 TRBD2 CASSQNSGRVTEQFF TGTGCCAGCAGCCAAAATAGCGGGAGGGTCACTGAGCAGTTCTTC
- TRBJ2-1 15 TRBV19 TRBD2 CASTTAAGGPHEQFF TGTGCCAGTACCACGGCCGCGGGAGGGCCACATGAGCAGTTCTTC
- TRBJ1-2 13 TRBV28 - CASRDRDPYGYTF TGTGCCAGCAGGGACCGGGATCCTTATGGCTACACCTTC
once TRBJ2-7 14 TRBV10-3 - CAIKSEGDADEQYF TGTGCCATCAAGAGTGAGGGGGACGCGGACGAGCAGTACTTC
- TRBJ1-2 16 TRBV5-4 - CASSLGGGSTFYGYTF TGTGCCAGCAGCTTGGGGGGGGGCTCCACTTTCTATGGCTACACCTTC
few TRBJ2-1 16 TRBV4-1 TRBD2 CASSQDGTSGGNEQFF TGCGCCAGCAGCCAAGATGGGACTAGCGGGGGAAATGAGCAGTTCTTC
- TRBJ2-3 17 TRBV9 TRBD2 CASSVGLAGGPTDTQYF TGTGCCAGCAGCGTAGGACTAGCGGGAGGCCCCACAGATACGCAGTATTTT
- TRBJ1-6 15 TRBV6-5 - CASSYSNGPYSPLHF TGTGCCAGCAGTTACTCTAACGGTCCCTATTCACCCCTCCACTTT
- TRBJ2-1 15 TRBV7-9 - CASSFGGGGSGEQFF TGTGCCAGCAGCTTTGGAGGGGGAGGGAGTGGTGAGCAGTTCTTC
once TRBJ1-5 13 TRBV28 - CASSSPQGQPQHF TGTGCCAGCAGTTCCCCTCAGGGCCAGCCCCAGCATTTT
- TRBJ2-1 15 TRBV20-1 TRBD2 CSASRASGAINEQFF TGCAGTGCTAGTCGGGCTAGCGGGGCGATAAATGAGCAGTTCTTC
- TRBJ1-5 18 TRBV28 - CASSSIRRAVDSNQPQHF TGTGCCAGCAGTTCCATCAGGAGGGCAGTCGATAGCAATCAGCCCCAGCATTTT
- TRBJ2-3 17 TRBV7-9 TRBD1 CASSPSGTGPSTDTQYF TGTGCCAGCAGCCCATCCGGGACAGGGCCTAGCACAGATACGCAGTATTTT
- TRBJ1-5 15 TRBV6-5 - CASGWGGEGNQPQHF TGTGCCAGCGGCTGGGGGGGAGAGGGCAATCAGCCCCAGCATTTT
- TRBJ1-1 14 TRBV2 TRBD1 CASSGTGGNTEAFF TGTGCCAGCAGTGGGACAGGGGGTAACACTGAAGCTTTCTTT
- TRBJ1-2 15 TRBV5-6 - CASSLVLNSPYGYTF TGTGCCAGCAGCTTAGTTCTGAACTCGCCTTATGGCTACACCTTC
- TRBJ1-1 12 TRBV27 - CASSFINTEAFF TGTGCCAGCAGTTTCATTAACACTGAAGCTTTCTTT
- TRBJ2-3 16 TRBV7-3 - CASSSRSSGSPDTQYF TGTGCCAGCAGCTCCCGTTCTTCCGGGAGCCCAGATACGCAGTATTTT
once TRBJ2-7 17 TRBV12-2 - CASRLGRTSLVLYEQYF TGTGCAAGTCGCTTAGGACGCACTAGCTTAGTTCTCTACGAGCAGTACTTC
- TRBJ1-1 13 TRBV29-1 - CSVSVGGNTEAFF TGCAGCGTCTCGGTGGGGGGGAACACTGAAGCTTTCTTT
- TRBJ2-2 16 TRBV9 TRBD2 CASSVAAGALTGELFF TGTGCCAGCAGCGTAGCAGCGGGAGCCCTCACCGGGGAGCTGTTTTTT
- TRBJ2-7 15 TRBV7-9 TRBD1 CASSFDGTGSYEQYF TGTGCCAGCAGCTTCGATGGGACAGGGTCCTACGAGCAGTACTTC
- TRBJ2-1 14 TRBV10-3 - CAISVRTRRNEQFF TGTGCCATCAGTGTTAGGACTCGACGTAATGAGCAGTTCTTC
- TRBJ2-7 14 TRBV18 - CASSLVPSVNEQYF TGTGCCAGCTCACTGGTCCCTAGCGTCAACGAGCAGTACTTC
- TRBJ2-1 16 TRBV6-5 - CASSSRMGRSYNEQFF TGTGCCAGCAGTTCGCGGATGGGGAGGTCCTACAATGAGCAGTTCTTC
few TRBJ2-2 13 TRBV7-2 - CASSLGPDGELFF TGTGCCAGCAGCCTTGGGCCGGACGGGGAGCTGTTTTTT
- TRBJ2-1 12 TRBV9 - CASSAAYNEQFF TGTGCCAGCAGCGCCGCCTACAATGAGCAGTTCTTC
few TRBJ1-5 14 TRBV10-2 - CASSESRVDQPQHF TGCGCCAGCAGTGAGAGTCGGGTGGATCAGCCCCAGCATTTT
- TRBJ1-5 15 TRBV28 TRBD1 CASTLGTGENQPQHF TGTGCCAGCACCTTAGGGACAGGGGAGAATCAGCCCCAGCATTTT
- TRBJ2-1 15 TRBV5-1 TRBD2 CASSAGRSSYNEQFF TGCGCCAGCAGCGCCGGGAGGTCCTCCTACAATGAGCAGTTCTTC
few TRBJ1-5 16 TRBV28 TRBD1 CASSLLGQGDDQPQHF TGTGCCAGCAGTTTATTGGGACAGGGGGACGATCAGCCCCAGCATTTT
- TRBJ2-5 16 TRBV5-1 - CASSFIFGELGGTQYF TGCGCCAGCAGCTTCATTTTTGGGGAGCTGGGGGGGACCCAGTACTTC
once TRBJ2-1 16 TRBV28 TRBD2 CASRAKGGRASDEQFF TGTGCCAGCAGGGCCAAGGGCGGGAGGGCCTCGGATGAGCAGTTCTTC
- TRBJ2-5 16 TRBV5-1 - CASSPSSLAPEETQYF TGCGCCAGCAGCCCTTCCTCTCTAGCTCCAGAAGAGACCCAGTACTTC
- TRBJ1-5 16 TRBV10-3 TRBD1 CAISSRDRDSNQPQHF TGTGCCATCAGTTCACGGGACAGGGATAGCAATCAGCCCCAGCATTTT
many TRBJ2-3 16 TRBV2 - CASSERGLNSTDTQYF TGTGCCAGCAGTGAAAGGGGACTGAATAGCACAGATACGCAGTATTTT
- TRBJ2-1 13 TRBV12-3/TRBV12-4 TRBD1 CASSLGQNNEQFF TGTGCCAGCAGTTTGGGACAGAACAATGAGCAGTTCTTC
- TRBJ1-4 14 TRBV6-5 TRBD1 CASSRGPGNEKLFF TGTGCCAGCAGTAGGGGGCCAGGAAATGAAAAACTGTTTTTT
- TRBJ2-3 14 TRBV5-6 - CASSLWPSTDTQYF TGTGCCAGCAGCTTGTGGCCTAGCACAGATACGCAGTATTTT
- TRBJ1-2 15 TRBV6-5 TRBD1 CASSPPGTGVYGYTF TGTGCCAGCAGCCCCCCCGGGACAGGTGTCTATGGCTACACCTTC
- TRBJ2-1 15 TRBV18 TRBD2 CASSPLAGGHNEQFF TGTGCCAGCTCACCATTAGCGGGAGGACACAATGAGCAGTTCTTC
- TRBJ2-3 17 TRBV3-1/TRBV3-2 TRBD2 CASSLLVTSGSGDTQYF TGTGCCAGCAGCCTCTTGGTGACTAGCGGGAGTGGAGATACGCAGTATTTT
- TRBJ1-6 18 TRBV9 - CASSVDGGRGPYNSPLHF TGTGCCAGCAGCGTAGACGGTGGAAGGGGCCCATATAATTCACCCCTCCACTTT